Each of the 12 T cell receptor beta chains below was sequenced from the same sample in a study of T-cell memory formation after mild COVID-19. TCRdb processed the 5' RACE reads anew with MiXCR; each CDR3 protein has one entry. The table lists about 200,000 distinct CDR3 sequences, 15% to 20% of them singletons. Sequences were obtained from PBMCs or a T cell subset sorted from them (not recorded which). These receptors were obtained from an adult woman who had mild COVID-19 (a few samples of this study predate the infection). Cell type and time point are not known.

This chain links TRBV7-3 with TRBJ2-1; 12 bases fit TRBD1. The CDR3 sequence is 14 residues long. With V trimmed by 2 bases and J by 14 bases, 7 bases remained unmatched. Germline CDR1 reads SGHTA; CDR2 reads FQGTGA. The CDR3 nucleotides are TGTGCCAGCAGCTTAGCGGGACAGGGGGCGCAAAAGTTCTTC. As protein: CASSLAGQGAQKFF.

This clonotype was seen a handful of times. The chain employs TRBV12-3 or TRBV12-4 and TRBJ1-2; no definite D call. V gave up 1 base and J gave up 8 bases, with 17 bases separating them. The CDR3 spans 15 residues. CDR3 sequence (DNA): TGTGCCAGCAGTTTAGAGGGAGCACAACCGGGGGGCTACACCTTC. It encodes CASSLEGAQPGGYTF.

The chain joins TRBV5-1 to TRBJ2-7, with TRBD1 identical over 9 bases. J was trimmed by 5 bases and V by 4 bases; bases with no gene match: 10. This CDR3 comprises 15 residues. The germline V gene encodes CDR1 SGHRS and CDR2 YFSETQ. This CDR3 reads CASSLAGTGTHEQYF. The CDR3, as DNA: TGCGCCAGCAGCCTCGCCGGGACAGGGACCCACGAGCAGTACTTC. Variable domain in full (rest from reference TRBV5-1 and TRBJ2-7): KAGVTQTPRYLIKTRGQQVTLSCSPISGHRSVSWYQQTPGQGLQFLFEYFSETQRNKGNFPGRFSGRQFSNSRSEMNVSTLELGDSALYLCASSLAGTGTHEQYFGPGTRLTVT.

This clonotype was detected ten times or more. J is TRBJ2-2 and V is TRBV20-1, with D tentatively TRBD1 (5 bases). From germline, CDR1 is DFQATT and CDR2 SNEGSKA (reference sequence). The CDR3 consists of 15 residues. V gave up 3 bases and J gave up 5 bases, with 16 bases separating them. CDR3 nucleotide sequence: TGCAGTGCTAGGAAGGGGTCGCGGCAGACCGGGGAGCTGTTTTTT. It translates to CSARKGSRQTGELFF.

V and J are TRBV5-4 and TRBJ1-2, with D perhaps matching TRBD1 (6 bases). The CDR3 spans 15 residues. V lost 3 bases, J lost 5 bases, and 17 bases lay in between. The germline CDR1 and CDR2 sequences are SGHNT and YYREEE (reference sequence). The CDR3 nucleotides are TGTGCCAGCAGCTCATCCGGGACATTCAAGTATGGCTACACCTTC. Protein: CASSSSGTFKYGYTF.

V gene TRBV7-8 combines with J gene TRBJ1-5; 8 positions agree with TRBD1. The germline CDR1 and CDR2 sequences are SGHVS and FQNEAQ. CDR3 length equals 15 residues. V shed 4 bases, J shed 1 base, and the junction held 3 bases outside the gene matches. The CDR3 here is CASSSDRVSNQPQHF. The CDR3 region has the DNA TGTGCCAGCAGCTCGGACAGGGTCAGCAATCAGCCCCAGCATTTT.

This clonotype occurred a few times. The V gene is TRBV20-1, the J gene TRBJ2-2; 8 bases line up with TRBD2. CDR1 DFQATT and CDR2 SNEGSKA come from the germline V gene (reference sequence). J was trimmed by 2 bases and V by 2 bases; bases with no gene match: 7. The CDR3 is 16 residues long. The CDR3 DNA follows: TGCAGTGCTAGACAGGCCGGGACTAGAAACACCGGGGAGCTGTTTTTT. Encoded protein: CSARQAGTRNTGELFF.

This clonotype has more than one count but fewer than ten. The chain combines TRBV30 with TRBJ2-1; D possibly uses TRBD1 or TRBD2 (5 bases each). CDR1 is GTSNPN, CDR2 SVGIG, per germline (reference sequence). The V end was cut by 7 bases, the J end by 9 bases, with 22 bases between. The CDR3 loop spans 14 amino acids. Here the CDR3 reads CAYRRGLYVAEQFF. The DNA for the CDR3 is TGTGCCTATCGACGGGGCCTGTACGTTGCTGAGCAGTTCTTC.

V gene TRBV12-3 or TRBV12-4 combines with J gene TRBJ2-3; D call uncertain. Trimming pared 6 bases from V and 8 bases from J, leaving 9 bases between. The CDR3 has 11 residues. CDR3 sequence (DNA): TGTGCCAGCAGCGACGCTGGTACGCAGTATTTT. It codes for CASSDAGTQYF.

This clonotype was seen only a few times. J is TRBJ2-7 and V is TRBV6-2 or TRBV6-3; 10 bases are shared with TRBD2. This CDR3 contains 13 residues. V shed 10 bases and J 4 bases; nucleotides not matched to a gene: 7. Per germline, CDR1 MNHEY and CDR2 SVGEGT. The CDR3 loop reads CATASGSWYEQYF. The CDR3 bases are TGTGCCACCGCTAGCGGGAGTTGGTACGAGCAGTACTTC.

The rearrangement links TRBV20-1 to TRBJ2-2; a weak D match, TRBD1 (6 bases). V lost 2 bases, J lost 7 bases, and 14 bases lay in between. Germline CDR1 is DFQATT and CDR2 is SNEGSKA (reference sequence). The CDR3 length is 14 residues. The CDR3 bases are TGCAGTGCTAGATTGCCAGGGGTTATCGGGGAGCTGTTTTTT. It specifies CSARLPGVIGELFF.

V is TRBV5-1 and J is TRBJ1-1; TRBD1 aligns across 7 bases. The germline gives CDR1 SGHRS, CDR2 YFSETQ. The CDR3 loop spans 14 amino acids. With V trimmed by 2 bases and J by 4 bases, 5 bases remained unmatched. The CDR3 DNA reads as TGCGCCAGCAGCTTAAACAGGGGAGGCACTGAAGCTTTCTTT. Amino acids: CASSLNRGGTEAFF.